The 11 T cell receptor beta chains in this list originate from one sample, sequenced in a study of cytomegalovirus exposure and HLA in healthy donors. A multiplex PCR was run with 60 Vbeta primers and 13 Jbeta primers. TCRdb's table, derived via immunoSEQ multiplex PCR, lists solely in-frame clones and lacks some. The table lists 150,000 to 200,000 clones, roughly 82% of them singletons, with 1.5% to 1.9% in the top ten. Sequenced material: PBMCs. These receptors were obtained from a man in his forties or fifties in good health and CMV-seronegative.

The rearrangement links TRBV27 to TRBJ2-4; 7 nucleotides match TRBD2. There are 14 residues in the CDR3. Trimming cost V 4 bases and J 5 bases; bases outside gene matches: 5. The V gene's germline CDR1 is MNHEY and CDR2 SMNVEV (reference sequence). This CDR3 reads CASSYLAGENIQYF. DNA of the CDR3: TGTGCCAGCAGTTATTTGGCGGGGGAAAACATTCAGTACTTC.

CDR3 sequence: CASSIQGSYQETQYF. CDR3 nucleotide sequence: TGTGCCAGCAGCATACAGGGTTCTTACCAAGAGACCCAGTACTTC. The rearrangement joins TRBV9 to TRBJ2-5; TRBD1 is a possible D gene (6 bases). The CDR3 contains 15 residues. The V gene lost 4 bases and the J gene lost 0 bases, with 13 bases spanning the gap. Germline loops: CDR1 SGDLS, CDR2 YYNGEE.

The chain combines TRBV6-5 with TRBJ1-4; 9 nucleotides match TRBD1. Trimming removed 6 bases from V and 8 bases from J; junction bases left unmatched: 7. The germline V gene encodes CDR1 MNHEY and CDR2 SVGAGI. The CDR3 covers 14 residues. This chain's CDR3 is CASSRDREREKLFF. The CDR3 nucleotides read TGTGCCAGCAGCCGGGACAGGGAAAGGGAAAAACTGTTTTTT.

The chain joins TRBV7-2 to TRBJ2-1; D remains ambiguous. This CDR3 has 14 amino acids. V shed 4 bases and J shed 3 bases, with 10 bases lying between them. CDR1 is SGHTA and CDR2 is FQGNSA in the germline V gene. The CDR3 nucleotides read TGTGCCAGCAGCTCCCTGGGCGACTACAATGAGCAGTTCTTC. Translating it yields CASSSLGDYNEQFF. The whole variable domain, filled in from reference TRBV7-2 and TRBJ2-1, reads GAGVSQSPSNKVTEKGKDVELRCDPISGHTALYWYRQSLGQGLEFLIYFQGNSAPDKSGLPSDRFSAERTGGSVSTLTIQRTQQEDSAVYLCASSSLGDYNEQFFGPGTRLTVL.

About this clone itself: Sequence at one end of the junction differs from germline and may be a read error. The chain carries TRBV19 and TRBJ1-1; unclear D gene. This CDR3 contains 16 residues. Looked up from germline, CDR1 is LNHDA and CDR2 is SQIVND (reference sequence). The CDR3 bases are TGTGCCAGTAGTATTGTCCCCAAGGGCCCGTCGTGGGGAGGGATCTTT. Translating it yields CASSIVPKGPSWGGIF.

The chain uses TRBV28 and TRBJ2-5; TRBD1 matches at 8 bases. Germline CDR1 MDHEN, CDR2 SYDVKM. The J segment lost 2 bases and the V segment lost 4 bases, leaving 6 bases of the junction unmatched. The length of the CDR3 is 15 residues. Written as DNA, the CDR3 is TGTGCCAGCAGTTCGTCGGGGGACAGGCAAGAGACCCAGTACTTC. Residues: CASSSSGDRQETQYF.

The rearrangement joins TRBV5-1 to TRBJ1-1, with TRBD1 matching over 8 bases. Germline CDR1 reads SGHRS; CDR2 reads YFSETQ. CDR3 length: 15 residues. Unmatched junction bases numbered 9, after V lost 3 bases and J lost 5 bases. This CDR3 is CASSYSTGEGTEAFF. CDR3 coding DNA: TGCGCCAGCAGCTATTCGACAGGGGAGGGAACTGAAGCTTTCTTT.

This rearrangement joins TRBV2 to TRBJ2-1; TRBD2 matches 14 bases. The V gene's germline CDR1 is SNHLY and CDR2 FYNNEI. This CDR3 region has 16 residues. J gave up 7 bases and V 5 bases, and 7 bases lay outside the gene matches. The CDR3 sequence is CASSPSGTSGGNEQFF. In DNA, the CDR3 is TGTGCCAGCAGTCCCTCCGGGACTAGCGGGGGTAATGAGCAGTTCTTC.

The chain couples TRBV6-5 to TRBJ1-5; D gene uncertain. V was shortened by 0 bases and J by 2 bases, with 8 bases between the two germline ends. The length of the CDR3 is 15 residues. Germline V gives CDR1 MNHEY, CDR2 SVGAGI. The CDR3 loop reads CASSYSPGGNQPQHF. The CDR3 bases are TGTGCCAGCAGTTACTCTCCGGGAGGCAATCAGCCCCAGCATTTT.

This clone appeared a single time. The chain joins TRBV2 to TRBJ1-2; possibly TRBD1 for D (5 bases). This CDR3 has 12 amino acids. The germline CDR1 and CDR2 sequences are SNHLY and FYNNEI. V gave up 10 bases and J gave up 8 bases, with 17 bases separating them. CDR3 sequence reads: CATEFQGEGYTF. In DNA, the CDR3 is TGTGCCACCGAGTTTCAGGGCGAGGGCTACACCTTC.

The CDR3 loop is CASSLASGTGAYEQYF. CDR3 sequence (DNA): TGCGCCAGCAGCTTGGCCTCCGGGACAGGGGCCTACGAGCAGTACTTC. The genes are TRBV5-1 and TRBJ2-7; 10 bases are a match to TRBD1. There are 16 residues in the CDR3. The V segment lost 0 bases and the J segment 2 bases; nucleotides outside the gene matches: 5. Looked up from germline, CDR1 is SGHRS and CDR2 is YFSETQ.